This TCR beta chain was sequenced in a study of blood T cell repertoires in COVID-19. Study at large: Donors in Cohort 3 who had recovered were those with two negative PCRs, healthcare professional clearance, or resolution of their symptoms. T cells, B-cell-depleted T cells, or PBMCs supplied cDNA or gDNA.

This clone was detected only once. Donors were grouped by their self-reported clinical history. The V gene's germline CDR1 is SEHNR and CDR2 FQNEAQ (reference sequence). This CDR3 has 14 amino acids. V was clipped by 4 bases and J by 1 base; unmatched bases: 2. The protocol was immunoSEQ multiplex PCR, while the TCRdb copy is restricted to in-frame clones and leaves out a portion. Among fewer than 250,000 clones, about nine tenths were seen once, and the ten largest hold less than 8%. J is TRBJ1-1 and V is TRBV7-9; 8 bases are shared with TRBD1. The sequenced sample was PBMCs or T cells enriched from blood (not recorded which). The clonotype was recovered from a man aged 25-45 years in a cohort exposed to, infected with or recovered from COVID-19 (not recorded which). CDR3 amino acids: CASSSGTGNTEAFF. Here the CDR3 DNA reads TGTGCCAGCAGCTCCGGGACAGGGAACACTGAAGCTTTCTTT.